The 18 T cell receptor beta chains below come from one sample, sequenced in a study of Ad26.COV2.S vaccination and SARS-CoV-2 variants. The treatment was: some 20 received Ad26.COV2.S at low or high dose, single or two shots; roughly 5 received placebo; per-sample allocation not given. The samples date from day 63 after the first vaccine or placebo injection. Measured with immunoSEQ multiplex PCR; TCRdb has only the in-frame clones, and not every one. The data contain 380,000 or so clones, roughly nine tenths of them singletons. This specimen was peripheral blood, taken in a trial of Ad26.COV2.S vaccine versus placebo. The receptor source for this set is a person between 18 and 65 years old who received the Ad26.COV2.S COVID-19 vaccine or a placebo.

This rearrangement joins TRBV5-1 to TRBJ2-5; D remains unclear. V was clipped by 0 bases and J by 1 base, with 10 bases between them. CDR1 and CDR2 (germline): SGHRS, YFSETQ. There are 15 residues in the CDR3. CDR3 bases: TGCGCCAGCAGCTTGGGAGGAGTAGTCCAAGAGACCCAGTACTTC. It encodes CASSLGGVVQETQYF.

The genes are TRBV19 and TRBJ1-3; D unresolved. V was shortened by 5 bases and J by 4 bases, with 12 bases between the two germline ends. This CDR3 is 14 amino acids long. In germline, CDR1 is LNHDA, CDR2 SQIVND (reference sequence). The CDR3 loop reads CASSEGLAGNTIYF. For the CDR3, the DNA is TGTGCCAGTAGTGAGGGCTTGGCCGGAAACACCATATATTTT.

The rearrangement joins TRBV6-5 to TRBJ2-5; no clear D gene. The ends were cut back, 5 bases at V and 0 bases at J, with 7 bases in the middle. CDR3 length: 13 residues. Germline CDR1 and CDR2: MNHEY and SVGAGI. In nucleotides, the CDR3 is TGTGCCAGCAGTCCCCGAAACCAAGAGACCCAGTACTTC. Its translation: CASSPRNQETQYF.

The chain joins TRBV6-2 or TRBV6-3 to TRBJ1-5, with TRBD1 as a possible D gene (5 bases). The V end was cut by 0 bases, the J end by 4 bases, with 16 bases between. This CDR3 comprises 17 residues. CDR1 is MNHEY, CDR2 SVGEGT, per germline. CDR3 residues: CASSYSFNRQTNQPQHF. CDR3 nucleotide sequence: TGTGCCAGCAGTTACTCGTTTAATAGACAGACAAATCAGCCCCAGCATTTT.

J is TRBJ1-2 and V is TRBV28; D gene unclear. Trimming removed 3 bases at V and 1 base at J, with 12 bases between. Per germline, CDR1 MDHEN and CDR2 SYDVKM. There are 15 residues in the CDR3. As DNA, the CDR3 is TGTGCCAGCAGTTTCAGGCCCCTTGGTAACTATGGCTACACCTTC. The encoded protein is CASSFRPLGNYGYTF.

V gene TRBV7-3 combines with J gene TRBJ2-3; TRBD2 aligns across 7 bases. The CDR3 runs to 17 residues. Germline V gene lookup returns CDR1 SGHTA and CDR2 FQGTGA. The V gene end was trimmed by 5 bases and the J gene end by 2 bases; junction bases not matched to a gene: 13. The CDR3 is CASSLKQTSMVTDTQYF. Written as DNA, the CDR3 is TGTGCCAGCAGCCTTAAACAGACTAGCATGGTCACAGATACGCAGTATTTT.

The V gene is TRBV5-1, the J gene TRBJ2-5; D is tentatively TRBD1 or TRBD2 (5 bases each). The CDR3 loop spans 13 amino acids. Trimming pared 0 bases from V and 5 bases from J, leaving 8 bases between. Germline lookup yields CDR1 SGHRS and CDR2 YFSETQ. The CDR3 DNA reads TGCGCCAGCAGCTTGGCAGGGACCGAGACCCAGTACTTC. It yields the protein CASSLAGTETQYF.

The CDR3 DNA reads TGTGCCAGCAGTTACTCGGAGGCGGGGGGGCTTTCCTACAATGAGCAGTTCTTC. It yields the protein CASSYSEAGGLSYNEQFF. The chain joins TRBV6-2 or TRBV6-3 to TRBJ2-1, with 9 nucleotides matching TRBD2. This CDR3 contains 18 residues. Looked up from germline, CDR1 is MNHEY and CDR2 is SVGEGT. V lost 0 bases and J lost 1; bases outside the gene matches: 7.

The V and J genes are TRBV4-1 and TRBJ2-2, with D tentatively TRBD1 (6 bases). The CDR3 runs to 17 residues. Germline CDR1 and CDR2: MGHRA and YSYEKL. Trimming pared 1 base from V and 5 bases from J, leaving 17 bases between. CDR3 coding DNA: TGCGCCAGCAGCCAAGTAGCATCAGGGGTGGGGACCGGGGAGCTGTTTTTT. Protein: CASSQVASGVGTGELFF.

The CDR3, as DNA: TGTGCCAGCAGCTTATCGGGAGGCGGGGGGGCCCCAGATACGCAGTATTTT. Translated, it gives CASSLSGGGGAPDTQYF. The chain has TRBV7-2 and TRBJ2-3, with 9 bases identical to TRBD2. Germline assignment: CDR1 SGHTA and CDR2 FQGNSA. With V trimmed by 2 bases and J by 4 bases, 10 bases remained unmatched. This CDR3 spans 17 amino acids.

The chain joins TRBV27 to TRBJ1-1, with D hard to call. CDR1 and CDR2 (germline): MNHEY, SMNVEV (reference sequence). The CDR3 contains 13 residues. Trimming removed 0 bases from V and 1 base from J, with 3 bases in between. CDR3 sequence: CASSLSRNTEAFF. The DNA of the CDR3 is TGTGCCAGCAGTTTATCGAGGAACACTGAAGCTTTCTTT.

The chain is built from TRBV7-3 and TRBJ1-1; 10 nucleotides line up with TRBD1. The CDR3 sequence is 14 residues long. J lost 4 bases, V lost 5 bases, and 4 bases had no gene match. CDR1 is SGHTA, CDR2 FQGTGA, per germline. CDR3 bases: TGTGCCAGCAGCGGGACAGGGGAGGGCACTGAAGCTTTCTTT. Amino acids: CASSGTGEGTEAFF.

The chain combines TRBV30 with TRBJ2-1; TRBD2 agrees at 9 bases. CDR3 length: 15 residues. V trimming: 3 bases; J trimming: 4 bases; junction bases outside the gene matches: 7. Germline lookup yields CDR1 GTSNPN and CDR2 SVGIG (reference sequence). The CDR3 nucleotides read TGTGCCTGGAGCGCCGGGACTAGCCTATACAATGAGCAGTTCTTC. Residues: CAWSAGTSLYNEQFF.

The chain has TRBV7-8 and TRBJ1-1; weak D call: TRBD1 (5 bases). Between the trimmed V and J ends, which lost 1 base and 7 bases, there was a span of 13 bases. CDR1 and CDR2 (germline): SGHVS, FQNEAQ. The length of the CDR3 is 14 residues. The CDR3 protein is CASSLDFGAREAFF. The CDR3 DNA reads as TGTGCCAGCAGCTTAGATTTCGGGGCACGTGAAGCTTTCTTT.

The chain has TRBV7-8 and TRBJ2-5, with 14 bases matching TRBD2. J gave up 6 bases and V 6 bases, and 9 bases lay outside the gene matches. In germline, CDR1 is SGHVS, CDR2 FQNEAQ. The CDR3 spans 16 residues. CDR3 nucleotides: TGTGCCAGCAGTACCTCCGGACTAGCGGGAGGAAAGACCCAGTACTTC. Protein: CASSTSGLAGGKTQYF.

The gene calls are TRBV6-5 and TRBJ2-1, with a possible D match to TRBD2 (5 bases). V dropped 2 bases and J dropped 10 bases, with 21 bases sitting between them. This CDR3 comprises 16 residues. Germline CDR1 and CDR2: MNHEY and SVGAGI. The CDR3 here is CASSYRARVRPGEQFF. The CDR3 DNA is TGTGCCAGCAGTTACCGCGCAAGGGTAAGGCCGGGGGAGCAGTTCTTC.

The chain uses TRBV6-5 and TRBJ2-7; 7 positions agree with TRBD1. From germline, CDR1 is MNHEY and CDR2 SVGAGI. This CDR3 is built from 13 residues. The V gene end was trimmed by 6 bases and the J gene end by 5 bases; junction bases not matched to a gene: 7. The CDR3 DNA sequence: TGTGCCAGCAGGAACGACAGGGTCCACGAGCAGTACTTC. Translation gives CASRNDRVHEQYF.

CDR3 bases: TGTGCCAGCAGACCAAGAGGGGCGCCAAAACTGTTTTTT. Translating gives CASRPRGAPKLFF. The chain uses TRBV5-4 and TRBJ1-4, with D maybe TRBD1 (5 bases). In germline, CDR1 is SGHNT, CDR2 YYREEE (reference sequence). Trimming took 5 bases from V and 10 from J, leaving 15 bases between them. The CDR3 spans 13 residues. The whole variable domain, filled in from reference TRBV5-4 and TRBJ1-4, reads ETGVTQSPTHLIKTRGQQVTLRCSSQSGHNTVSWYQQALGQGPQFIFQYYREEENGRGNFPPRFSGLQFPNYSSELNVNALELDDSALYLCASRPRGAPKLFFGSGTQLSVL.